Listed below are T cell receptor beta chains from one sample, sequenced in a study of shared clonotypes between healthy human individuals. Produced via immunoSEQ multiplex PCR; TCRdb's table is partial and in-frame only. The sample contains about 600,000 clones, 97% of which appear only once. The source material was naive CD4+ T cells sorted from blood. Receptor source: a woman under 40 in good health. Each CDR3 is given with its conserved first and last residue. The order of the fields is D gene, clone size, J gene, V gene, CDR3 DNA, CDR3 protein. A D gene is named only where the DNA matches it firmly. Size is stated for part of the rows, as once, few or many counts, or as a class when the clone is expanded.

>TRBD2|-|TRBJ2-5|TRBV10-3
TGTGCCATCAGTGGGACTAGCGGAGCCCAAGAGACCCAGTACTTC
CAISGTSGAQETQYF
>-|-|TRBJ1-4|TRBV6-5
TGTGCCAGCAGTTTAACCATTGCAACTAATGAAAAACTGTTTTTT
CASSLTIATNEKLFF
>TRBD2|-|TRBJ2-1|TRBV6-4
TGTGCCAGCAGCCAACCTCCGGGACTAGGGAACCATGAGCAGTTCTTC
CASSQPPGLGNHEQFF
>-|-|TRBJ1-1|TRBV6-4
TGTGCCAGCAGTGACTCCGCGTTGAACACTGAAGCTTTCTTT
CASSDSALNTEAFF
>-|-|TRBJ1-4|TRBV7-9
TGTGCCAGCAGCCCGTGGGGGTTGGATGAAAAACTGTTTTTT
CASSPWGLDEKLFF
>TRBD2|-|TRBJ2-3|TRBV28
TGTGCCAGCAGTTTGAGCGGGAGTCTCAATACGCAGTATTTT
CASSLSGSLNTQYF
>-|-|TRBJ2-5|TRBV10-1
TGCGCCGGCGGTCCTCAAGAGACCCAGTACTTC
CAGGPQETQYF
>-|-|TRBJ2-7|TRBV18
TGTGCCAGCTCACTCGGACAGAACTACGAGCAGTACTTC
CASSLGQNYEQYF
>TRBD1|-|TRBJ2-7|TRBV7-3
TGTGCCAGCAGCCCCGGGACAGGGGATTTGGAGCAGTACTTC
CASSPGTGDLEQYF
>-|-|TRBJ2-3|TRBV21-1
TGTGCCAGCAGCAAAGAATTATGTGTAAACACAGATACGCAGTATTTT
CASSKELCVNTDTQYF
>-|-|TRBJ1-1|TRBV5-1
TGCGCCAGCAGCTCTGAGGGCACTGAAGCTTTCTTT
CASSSEGTEAFF
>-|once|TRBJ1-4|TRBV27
TGTGCCAGCAGTCCCAGGACTCTCACTAATGAAAAACTGTTTTTT
CASSPRTLTNEKLFF
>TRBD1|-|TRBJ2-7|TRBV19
TGTGCCAGTAGGGCTTTACCGGGACAGGGGGTCTTCGAGCAGTACTTC
CASRALPGQGVFEQYF
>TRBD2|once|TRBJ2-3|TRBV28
TGTGCCAGCAGTTCAATGACTAGCGGACTACGAGCAGATACGCAGTATTTT
CASSSMTSGLRADTQYF
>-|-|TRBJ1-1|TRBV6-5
TGTGCCAGCAGTTTGGGCCGGGTGAGCACTGAAGCTTTCTTT
CASSLGRVSTEAFF
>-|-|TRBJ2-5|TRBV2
TGTGCCAGCAGTGAAATGAGGGGGGCGTTTGAGACCCAGTACTTC
CASSEMRGAFETQYF
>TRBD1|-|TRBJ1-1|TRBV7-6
TGTGCCAGCAGCCTCACCGACAGGGAGGGCATTGAAGCTTTCTTT
CASSLTDREGIEAFF
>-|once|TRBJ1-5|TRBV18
TGTGCCAGCTCACCGGGGGAGGGAGGATGGCAGCCCCAGCATTTT
CASSPGEGGWQPQHF
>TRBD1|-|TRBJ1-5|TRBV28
TGTGCCAGCAGTCAGCTTGGACAGGGATTTTCTAGCAATCAGCCCCAGCATTTT
CASSQLGQGFSSNQPQHF
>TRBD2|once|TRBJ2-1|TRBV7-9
TGTGCCAGCACCGGGACTAGCGTAAATTACAATGAGCAGTTCTTC
CASTGTSVNYNEQFF
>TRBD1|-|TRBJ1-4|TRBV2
TGTGCCAGCAGTGGACAGGGACTGAATGAAAAACTGTTTTTT
CASSGQGLNEKLFF
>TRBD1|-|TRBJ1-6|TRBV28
TGTGCCAGCAGAAAAAACAGGGGGTCTAGTTCACCCCTCCACTTT
CASRKNRGSSSPLHF
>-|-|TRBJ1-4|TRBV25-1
TGTGCCAGCAGTGATTGGCCTACCCATGAAAAACTGTTTTTT
CASSDWPTHEKLFF
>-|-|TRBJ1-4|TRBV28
TGTGCCAGCAGTCAACCGGGCCTCACTTTAGGTGAAAAACTGTTTTTT
CASSQPGLTLGEKLFF
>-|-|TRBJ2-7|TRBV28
TGTGCCAGCAGACTGAAGGGGACGGAATACTACGAGCAGTACTTC
CASRLKGTEYYEQYF
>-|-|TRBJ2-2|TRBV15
TGTGCCACCAGCAGGGCGGGACATACCGGGGAGCTGTTTTTT
CATSRAGHTGELFF
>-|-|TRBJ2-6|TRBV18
TGTGCCAGCTCACCGGACACCTCTGGGGCCAACGTCCTGACTTTC
CASSPDTSGANVLTF
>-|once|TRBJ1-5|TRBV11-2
TGTGCCAGCAGCTCGTCGGCAGGTACAAACCCCCAGCATTTT
CASSSSAGTNPQHF
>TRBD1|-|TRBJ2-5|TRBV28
TGTGCCAGCAGATACGACAGGGGGACAGAGACCCAGTACTTC
CASRYDRGTETQYF
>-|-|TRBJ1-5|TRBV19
TGTGCCAGTACCCCGGGACTTCATAGCAATCAGCCCCAGCATTTT
CASTPGLHSNQPQHF
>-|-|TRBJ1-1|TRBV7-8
TGTGCCAGCAGCTTAAGTAGTAGGGTAAACACTGAAGCTTTCTTT
CASSLSSRVNTEAFF
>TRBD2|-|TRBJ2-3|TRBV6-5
TGTGCCAGCAGCCCACTAGCGGGAGTGACAGATACGCAGTATTTT
CASSPLAGVTDTQYF
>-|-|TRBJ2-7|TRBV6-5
TGTGCCAGCAGTTACTCGAGCGGGCGTCCCTACGAGCAGTACTTC
CASSYSSGRPYEQYF
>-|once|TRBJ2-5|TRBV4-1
TGCGCCAGCAGCCAAGAGCCCCCAGTGGGGGAGTTTAAGACCCAGTACTTC
CASSQEPPVGEFKTQYF
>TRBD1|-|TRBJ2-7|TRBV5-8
TGTGCCAGCAGCGGCTACTTAGGACAGGGGATTTACGAGCAGTACTTC
CASSGYLGQGIYEQYF
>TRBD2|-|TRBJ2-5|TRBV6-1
TGTGCCAGCAGTGAGACGATGACCGGGAGGGCACGGGAGACCCAGTACTTC
CASSETMTGRARETQYF
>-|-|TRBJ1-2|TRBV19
TGTGCCAGTAGTACCCAACCGACAGGCTATGGCTACACCTTC
CASSTQPTGYGYTF
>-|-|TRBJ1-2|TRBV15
TGTGCCACCAGCAGGGACAGATGGGGTGCTGGCTACACCTTC
CATSRDRWGAGYTF
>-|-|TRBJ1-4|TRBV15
TGTGCCACCAGCAGAGATCAGGGTGGAACTAATGAAAAACTGTTTTTT
CATSRDQGGTNEKLFF
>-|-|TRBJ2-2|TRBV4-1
TGCGCCAGCAGCCCACTATGGCGTTCCATTGCCGGGGAGCTGTTTTTT
CASSPLWRSIAGELFF
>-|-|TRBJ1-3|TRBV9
TGTGCCAGCAGCGACGGGACACCCGGAAACACCATATATTTT
CASSDGTPGNTIYF
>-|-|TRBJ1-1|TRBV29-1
TGCAGCGTTCGGCAGGCCAACCCTGGGACTGAAGCTTTCTTT
CSVRQANPGTEAFF
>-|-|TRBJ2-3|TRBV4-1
TGCGCCAGCAGCCAAACGGTGTCGGGCACAGATACGCAGTATTTT
CASSQTVSGTDTQYF
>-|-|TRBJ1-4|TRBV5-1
TGCGCCAGCAGCTTGGTCAGCGCTAATGAAAAACTGTTTTTT
CASSLVSANEKLFF
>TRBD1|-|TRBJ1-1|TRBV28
TGTGCCAGCCGACCGGGGACAGTGTACACTGAAGCTTTCTTT
CASRPGTVYTEAFF
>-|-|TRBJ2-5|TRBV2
TGTGCCAGCAGGAGTGATCAAGAGACCCAGTACTTC
CASRSDQETQYF
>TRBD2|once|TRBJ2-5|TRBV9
TGTGCCAGCAGCCCAGGACTAGAAAGGCAAGAGACCCAGTACTTC
CASSPGLERQETQYF
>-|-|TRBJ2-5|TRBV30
TGTGCCTGGTCGGCGCGAGAGACCCAGTACTTC
CAWSARETQYF
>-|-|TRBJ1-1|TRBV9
TGTGCCAGCAGCCCAAGGATTGAAGCTTTCTTT
CASSPRIEAFF
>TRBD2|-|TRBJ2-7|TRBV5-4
TGTGCCAGCAGCGCCCCGGGACTAGCGGGAGCCCAAGGGAGGGAGCAGTACTTC
CASSAPGLAGAQGREQYF
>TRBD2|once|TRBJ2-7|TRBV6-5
TGTGCCAGCAGTTACGCTAGCGGATCCTCCTACGAGCAGTACTTC
CASSYASGSSYEQYF
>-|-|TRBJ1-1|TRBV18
TGTGCCAGCTCACCACAGGGAGGTGACACTGAAGCTTTCTTT
CASSPQGGDTEAFF
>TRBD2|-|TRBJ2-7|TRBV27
TGTGCCAGCACCAGCTTGGCTAGCGGGTTCCACGAGCAGTACTTC
CASTSLASGFHEQYF